This TCR beta chain comes out of a study of blood T cell repertoires in COVID-19. Study-level background: The analysed material was cDNA or gDNA that came from T cells, B-cell-depleted T cells, or PBMCs.

The V and J ends lost 1 base and 4 bases, in that order; junction bases with no gene match: 0. The CDR3 loop spans 13 amino acids. CDR1 is MNHEY and CDR2 is SVGAGI in the germline V gene. Sequencing used immunoSEQ multiplex PCR; TCRdb keeps in-frame clones, though not all of them. The data show 200,000 to 250,000 clones, roughly 87% seen once. The chain links TRBV6-5 to TRBJ1-1; TRBD1 matches 7 bases. This clonotype originated in a man aged 35 to 55 with active or convalescent COVID-19. The sequencing sample was made of peripheral blood. CDR3 amino acids: CASSYWDSTEAFF. The CDR3 region has the DNA TGTGCCAGCAGTTACTGGGACAGCACTGAAGCTTTCTTT.